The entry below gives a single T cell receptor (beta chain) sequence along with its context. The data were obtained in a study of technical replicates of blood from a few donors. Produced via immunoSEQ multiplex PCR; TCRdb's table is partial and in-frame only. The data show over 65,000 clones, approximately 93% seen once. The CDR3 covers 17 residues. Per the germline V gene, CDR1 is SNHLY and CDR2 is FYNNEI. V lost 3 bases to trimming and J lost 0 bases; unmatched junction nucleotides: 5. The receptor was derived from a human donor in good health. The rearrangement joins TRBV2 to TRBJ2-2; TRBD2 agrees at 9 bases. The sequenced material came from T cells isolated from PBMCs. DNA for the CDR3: TGTGCCAGCAGTGATGTAGCGGGAGTAACGAACACCGGGGAGCTGTTTTTT. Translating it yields CASSDVAGVTNTGELFF. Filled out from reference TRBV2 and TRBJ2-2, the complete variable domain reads EPEVTQTPSHQVTQMGQEVILRCVPISNHLYFYWYRQILGQKVEFLVSFYNNEISEKSEIFDDQFSVERPDGSNFTLKIRSTKLEDSAMYFCASSDVAGVTNTGELFFGEGSRLTVL.